The 8 T cell receptor beta chains below come from one sample, sequenced in a study of control samples from healthy donors and cancer patients. Some clones are missing from TCRdb's copy, which holds only in-frame ones; the method was immunoSEQ multiplex PCR. Of 230,000 or so clones in the sample, roughly 94% were seen once. The source material was blood. Source of these receptors: a man aged 50 or older in good health.

The chain employs TRBV5-8 and TRBJ2-2, with unresolved D. V gave up 4 bases and J gave up 3 bases, with 13 bases separating them. Germline V CDR1 and CDR2: SGHTS, YDEGEE. The CDR3 has 15 amino acids. The CDR3 here is CASSRRNGYTGELFF. The CDR3 DNA reads TGTGCCAGCAGCCGAAGGAACGGGTACACCGGGGAGCTGTTTTTT.

This sequence joins TRBV25-1 and TRBJ1-2; 8 nucleotides line up with TRBD1. Germline CDR1 MGHDK, CDR2 SYGVNS. The CDR3 loop spans 15 amino acids. V gave up 5 bases and J gave up 3 bases; unmatched junction bases: 8. CDR3 protein: CASSYPDRGDYGYTF. In nucleotides, the CDR3 is TGTGCCAGCAGTTACCCTGACAGGGGCGACTATGGCTACACCTTC.

The CDR3 is CASRKVDEQYF. The CDR3 nucleotides read TGTGCCAGCAGAAAGGTTGATGAGCAGTACTTC. The chain carries TRBV6-5 and TRBJ2-7; D is unresolved. There are 11 residues in the CDR3. Germline values: CDR1 MNHEY, CDR2 SVGAGI. Trimming shortened V by 6 bases and J by 7 bases, and 10 bases separated the two germline ends.

This chain uses TRBV18 with TRBJ2-5; D may be TRBD1 or TRBD2 (5 bases each). V lost 4 bases and J lost 1, with 13 bases in between. This CDR3 region has 15 residues. Germline CDR1 is KGHSH and CDR2 is LQKENI. The CDR3 protein is CASSQQGATQETQYF. CDR3 nucleotides: TGTGCCAGCTCACAGCAGGGAGCCACCCAAGAGACCCAGTACTTC.

The chain has TRBV20-1 and TRBJ1-1, with 8 bases matching TRBD1. Germline V lookup: CDR1 DFQATT, CDR2 SNEGSKA (reference sequence). The CDR3 has 16 residues. V lost 3 bases, J lost 4 bases, and 13 bases stayed unmatched. CDR3 protein: CSASAQGARRVTEAFF. In DNA form, the CDR3 reads TGCAGTGCTAGTGCCCAGGGGGCAAGGAGAGTCACTGAAGCTTTCTTT.

The chain has TRBV28 and TRBJ1-2; possible D gene TRBD1, 5 bases. Deletions cut 1 base from V and 8 bases from J, with 14 bases between. The CDR3 is 14 residues long. Germline CDR1 reads MDHEN; CDR2 reads SYDVKM. The CDR3 protein is CASSLLPGERGYTF. The CDR3 bases are TGTGCCAGCAGTTTATTACCGGGGGAAAGAGGCTACACCTTC.

The V gene is TRBV5-1, the J gene TRBJ2-7; D may correspond to TRBD1 or TRBD2 (5 bases each). The CDR3 sequence is 17 residues long. The V and J ends lost 2 bases and 3 bases respectively, with 21 bases between them. In germline, CDR1 is SGHRS, CDR2 YFSETQ. The CDR3 protein is CASSFHSPGTANYEQYF. CDR3 bases: TGCGCCAGCAGCTTCCATTCGCCTGGGACGGCCAACTACGAGCAGTACTTC.

This chain joins TRBV6-6 and TRBJ1-2; D is unclear. The CDR3 loop spans 13 amino acids. Trimming took off 6 bases at V and 7 bases at J, with 15 bases between the two ends. Germline V gives CDR1 MNHNY, CDR2 SVGAGI (reference sequence). CDR3 amino acids: CASSQGSAGGYTF. The DNA of the CDR3 is TGTGCCAGCAGCCAAGGTTCGGCGGGTGGCTACACCTTC.